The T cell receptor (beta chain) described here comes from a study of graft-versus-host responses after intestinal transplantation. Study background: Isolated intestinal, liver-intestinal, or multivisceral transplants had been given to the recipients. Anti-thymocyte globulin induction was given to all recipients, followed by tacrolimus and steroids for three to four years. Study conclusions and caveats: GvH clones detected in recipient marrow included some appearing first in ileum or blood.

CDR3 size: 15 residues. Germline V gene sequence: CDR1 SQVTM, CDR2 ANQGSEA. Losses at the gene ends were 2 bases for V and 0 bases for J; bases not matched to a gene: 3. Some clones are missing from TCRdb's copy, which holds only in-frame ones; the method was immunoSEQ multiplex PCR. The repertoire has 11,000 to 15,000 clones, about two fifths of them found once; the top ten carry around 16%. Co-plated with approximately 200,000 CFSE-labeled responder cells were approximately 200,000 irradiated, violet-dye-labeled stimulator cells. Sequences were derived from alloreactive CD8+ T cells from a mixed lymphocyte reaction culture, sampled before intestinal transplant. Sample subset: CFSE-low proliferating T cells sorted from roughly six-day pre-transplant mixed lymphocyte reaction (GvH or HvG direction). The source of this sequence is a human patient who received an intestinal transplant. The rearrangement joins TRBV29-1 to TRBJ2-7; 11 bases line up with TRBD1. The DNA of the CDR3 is TGCAGCGTTGAATCGGGGACAGGGGGCTCCTACGAGCAGTACTTC. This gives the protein CSVESGTGGSYEQYF.